This entry features one T cell receptor (beta chain) sequence. Its antigen is not identified. Only in-frame clones appear in the TCRdb table, and some are missing; sequencing was by immunoSEQ multiplex PCR. The sample yields 500,000 or so clones, roughly nine tenths seen once. These data belong to a study of Ad26.COV2.S vaccination and SARS-CoV-2 variants. At the level of the study: Donor had been placed in the Ad26.COV2.S arm of the COV1001 trial. Dosing was one shot or two shots 56 days apart. Findings and caveats of the study: Those who received the vaccine showed greater spike-specific TCR breadth than those given placebo. Possible underestimation of total T cell responses by the TCR breadth and depth analyses was noted.

The treatment denotes: 15 to 20 received Ad26.COV2.S at low or high dose, single or two shots; roughly five received placebo; per-sample allocation not given. Specimen acquisition occurred on day 63 following the initial vaccine or placebo injection. V lost 0 bases and J 4 bases, leaving 7 bases between the germline ends. The CDR3 is 13 amino acids. Germline V gene data show CDR1 as SGDLS and CDR2 as YYNGEE. This sequence originates from a person between 18 and 65 years old who received the Ad26.COV2.S COVID-19 vaccine or a placebo. This chain links TRBV9 with TRBJ1-1; D gene unclear. The source material was peripheral blood, sampled in a trial of Ad26.COV2.S vaccine versus placebo. The CDR3 sequence: CASSVVRTTEAFF. The CDR3 DNA reads TGTGCCAGCAGCGTAGTACGTACCACTGAAGCTTTCTTT.